This passage covers 14 T cell receptor beta chains from one sample sequenced in a study of CD8+CD57+ T cells in acquired aplastic anemia. Patients who underwent sequencing had shown CD8+CD57+ cell expansion by flow cytometry. Genomic DNA acted as the template from which TCR beta VDJ combination and CDR3 sequence profiling were carried out. TCRdb redid the calling of the reads with MiXCR, one entry per CDR3 protein. The repertoire holds approximately 190,000 distinct CDR3 sequences, with nearly 50% as singletons. The sequencing sample was made of sorted CD4+, CD8+, or CD8+CD57+ T cells (not recorded which) from PBMCs. The source is a human donor with aplastic anemia.

This clonotype has a count of ten or more. The rearrangement links TRBV3-1 to TRBJ2-1; D not resolved. Deletions cut 1 base from V and 7 bases from J, with 8 bases between. The CDR3 is 13 residues long. In germline, CDR1 is LGHDT, CDR2 YNNKEL (reference sequence). In DNA, the CDR3 is TGTGCCAGCAGCCAAGTGGGCCAAAATGAGCAGTTCTTC. Translating it yields CASSQVGQNEQFF.

The gene calls are TRBV6-1 and TRBJ2-1, with D tentatively TRBD2 (7 bases). The CDR3 loop spans 17 amino acids. The germline V gene encodes CDR1 MNHNS and CDR2 SASEGT. V was clipped by 8 bases and J by 7 bases, with 27 bases between them. The CDR3 protein is CASGGLRIAGVLNEQFF. CDR3 coding DNA: TGTGCCAGCGGGGGCTTGAGGATCGCGGGAGTTCTAAATGAGCAGTTCTTC.

The chain carries TRBV7-9 and TRBJ2-7; D uncertain. V was clipped by 9 bases and J by 2 bases, with 17 bases between them. The length of the CDR3 is 14 residues. Germline V gene sequence: CDR1 SEHNR, CDR2 FQNEAQ (reference sequence). CDR3 sequence (DNA): TGTGCCAGTAGCCGTCCGGGTTTCCCCTACGAGCAGTACTTC. This encodes CASSRPGFPYEQYF.

CDR3 in DNA: TGCAGGGCGGGGGGGAGCTCCTACAATGAGCAGTTCTTC. Residues: CRAGGSSYNEQFF. The rearrangement links TRBV20-1 to TRBJ2-1; 9 bases fit TRBD2. This CDR3 has 13 residues. Germline CDR1 and CDR2: DFQATT and SNEGSKA (reference sequence).

This clonotype has more than one count but fewer than ten. The chain links TRBV5-4 to TRBJ2-7, with TRBD2 matching 12 bases. The CDR3 sequence is 20 residues long. J was trimmed by 5 bases and V by 1 base; bases with no gene match: 19. Per germline, CDR1 SGHNT and CDR2 YYREEE (reference sequence). The CDR3: CASSLFGAGASGRAVNEQYF. In DNA form, the CDR3 reads TGTGCCAGCAGCTTGTTTGGGGCTGGGGCTAGCGGGAGGGCCGTCAACGAGCAGTACTTC.

A remark on this clonotype: Germline and junction disagree at one end, which may indicate a read error. The CDR3 DNA reads as TGTGCCAGCAGCTTAGCAACAGGGGGACCCCACTTC. Protein: CASSLATGGPHF. The V call is TRBV7-6, the J call TRBJ2-1; 8 bases align to TRBD1. CDR3 length: 12 residues. In germline, CDR1 is SGHVS, CDR2 FNYEAQ. Full variable domain (rest looked up from reference TRBV7-6 and TRBJ2-1): GAGVSQSPRYKVTKRGQDVALRCDPISGHVSLYWYRQALGQGPEFLTYFNYEAQQDKSGLPNDRFSAERPEGSISTLTIQRTEQRDSAMYRCASSLATGGPHFGPGTRLTVL.

At least ten counts were recorded for this clonotype. The V gene is TRBV2, the J gene TRBJ2-7; D ambiguous. The V gene's germline CDR1 is SNHLY and CDR2 FYNNEI. The CDR3 is 14 residues long. Trimming stripped 4 bases from V and 2 bases from J, with 12 bases between. As DNA, the CDR3 is TGTGCCAGCAGTGTGGCAGTTCCACCCTACGAGCAGTACTTC. Translation: CASSVAVPPYEQYF.

This clonotype came up once. V usage is TRBV15 and J usage is TRBJ2-1, with 8 bases lining up with TRBD2. Germline CDR1 LNHNV, CDR2 YYDKDF (reference sequence). The J segment lost 0 bases and the V segment lost 1 base, leaving 14 bases of the junction unmatched. The CDR3 covers 20 residues. The CDR3 DNA follows: TGTGCCACCAGCAGAGTAGGCGGGAGGAGAGGTGTGGGCTCCTACAATGAGCAGTTCTTC. It encodes CATSRVGGRRGVGSYNEQFF.

A few counts support this clonotype. J is TRBJ2-1 and V is TRBV7-8, with D unresolved. Germline lookup yields CDR1 SGHVS and CDR2 FQNEAQ. V lost 0 bases and J lost 2, with 5 bases in between. The CDR3 is made up of 14 amino acids. CDR3 sequence reads: CASSLAGTYNEQFF. The CDR3 DNA follows: TGTGCCAGCAGCTTAGCTGGTACCTACAATGAGCAGTTCTTC.

A note on this clonotype: The germline gene is not matched at one end of the junction; a read error may be the cause. The V and J genes are TRBV7-9 and TRBJ2-7; D unclear. The CDR3 runs to 12 residues. Germline V lookup: CDR1 SEHNR, CDR2 FQNEAQ (reference sequence). The CDR3 sequence: CASSLLSHEQYF. The CDR3 nucleotides read TGTGCCAGCAGCTTACTCTCCCACGAGCAGTACTTC.

The chain carries TRBV5-1 and TRBJ2-1; unclear D gene. Per the germline V gene, CDR1 is SGHRS and CDR2 is YFSETQ. The CDR3 spans 14 residues. The V and J ends lost 4 bases and 2 bases respectively, with 10 bases between them. DNA for the CDR3: TGCGCCAGCAGCGATGAGTTTACCTACAATGAGCAGTTCTTC. This sequence encodes CASSDEFTYNEQFF.

This clonotype was counted many times. The rearrangement uses TRBV11-2 and TRBJ2-7, with D unresolved. Deletions cut 5 bases from V and 7 bases from J, with 15 bases between. The CDR3 extends over 13 amino acids. Germline-derived CDR1 and CDR2 are SGHAT and FQNNGV. In DNA, the CDR3 is TGTGCCAGCAGCGCCCTTCGGCTTTGGGAGCAGTACTTC. Its translation: CASSALRLWEQYF.

This clonotype was observed at least ten times. The chain couples TRBV24-1 to TRBJ1-2; D ambiguous. The CDR3 runs to 14 residues. The V and J ends lost 0 bases and 7 bases respectively, with 11 bases between them. Germline V lookup: CDR1 KGHDR, CDR2 SFDVKD. The CDR3 DNA reads as TGTGCCACCAGTGATTTGCAAGGTCGCGGTGGCTACACCTTC. This codes for CATSDLQGRGGYTF.

J is TRBJ1-2 and V is TRBV20-1; no clear D gene. The CDR3 loop spans 14 amino acids. V gave up 5 bases and J gave up 4 bases, with 17 bases separating them. Germline V CDR1 and CDR2: DFQATT, SNEGSKA (reference sequence). The CDR3 nucleotides are TGCAGTGCTTCCATGGACGGCCGTCCCTATGGCTACACCTTC. Encoded protein: CSASMDGRPYGYTF.